A selection of T cell receptor beta chains follows, all from one sample in a study of T cells in Graves' hyperthyroidism and ophthalmopathy. TCRdb processed the multiplex PCR reads anew with MiXCR; each CDR3 protein has one entry. The data hold roughly 350,000 distinct CDR3 sequences, with about 14% observed a single time. The sequenced material came from blood. The receptors were sampled from a woman in her 30s with Graves' ophthalmopathy. The CDR3 runs from the conserved cysteine through the conserved F or W. The order of the fields is V gene, clone size, D gene, J gene, CDR3 DNA, CDR3 protein. The D gene is left open where the match is weak. Clone size, where shown, is once, few, many, or a class for clones that have expanded.

V gene: TRBV7-2; clone size: once; D gene: .; J gene: TRBJ2-7; CDR3 DNA: TGTGCCAGCAGCCTCAACAATCTGAGACAGGCCTACGAGCAGTACTTC; CDR3 protein: CASSLNNLRQAYEQYF
V gene: TRBV20-1; clone size: many; D gene: .; J gene: TRBJ2-5; CDR3 DNA: TGCAGTGCCGGGGGCCCCGCGGGGACCCAGTACTTC; CDR3 protein: CSAGGPAGTQYF
V gene: TRBV29-1; clone size: few; D gene: .; J gene: TRBJ1-5; CDR3 DNA: TGCAGCGTTGGAAGTCAGGCACGGCCTAATGAGCCCCAGCATTTT; CDR3 protein: CSVGSQARPNEPQHF
V gene: TRBV28; clone size: many; D gene: .; J gene: TRBJ1-5; CDR3 DNA: TGTGCCAGCAGTTTGGGGCGGGGGATTCAGCCCCAGCATTTT; CDR3 protein: CASSLGRGIQPQHF
V gene: TRBV29-1; clone size: many; D gene: .; J gene: TRBJ2-3; CDR3 DNA: TGCAGCGTTCGCATGGGTCTTTCAGCAGATACGCAGTATTTT; CDR3 protein: CSVRMGLSADTQYF
V gene: TRBV5-5; clone size: .; D gene: .; J gene: TRBJ1-3; CDR3 DNA: TGTGCCAGCAGCTCGTCTCGGGTTTACTCTGGAAACACCATATATTTT; CDR3 protein: CASSSSRVYSGNTIYF
V gene: TRBV20-1; clone size: many; D gene: TRBD1; J gene: TRBJ2-1; CDR3 DNA: TGCAGTGCTAGAGCCGGGACAGGGTCGGGGGGTTTAGTTGGCAATGAGCAGTTCTTC; CDR3 protein: CSARAGTGSGGLVGNEQFF
V gene: TRBV7-3; clone size: few; D gene: .; J gene: TRBJ1-2; CDR3 DNA: TGTGCCAGCAGCCGGGGGACGGACAAGGGACCCTATGGCTACACCTTC; CDR3 protein: CASSRGTDKGPYGYTF
V gene: TRBV7-2; clone size: many; D gene: TRBD2; J gene: TRBJ2-7; CDR3 DNA: TGTGCCAGCAGCTTAGTTTCTCACCGGACTAGCGGCGACTCCTACGAGCAGTACTTC; CDR3 protein: CASSLVSHRTSGDSYEQYF
V gene: TRBV7-3; clone size: .; D gene: .; J gene: TRBJ2-3; CDR3 DNA: TGTGCCAGCAGCTCCCGACCAGGCACAGATACGCAGTATTTT; CDR3 protein: CASSSRPGTDTQYF